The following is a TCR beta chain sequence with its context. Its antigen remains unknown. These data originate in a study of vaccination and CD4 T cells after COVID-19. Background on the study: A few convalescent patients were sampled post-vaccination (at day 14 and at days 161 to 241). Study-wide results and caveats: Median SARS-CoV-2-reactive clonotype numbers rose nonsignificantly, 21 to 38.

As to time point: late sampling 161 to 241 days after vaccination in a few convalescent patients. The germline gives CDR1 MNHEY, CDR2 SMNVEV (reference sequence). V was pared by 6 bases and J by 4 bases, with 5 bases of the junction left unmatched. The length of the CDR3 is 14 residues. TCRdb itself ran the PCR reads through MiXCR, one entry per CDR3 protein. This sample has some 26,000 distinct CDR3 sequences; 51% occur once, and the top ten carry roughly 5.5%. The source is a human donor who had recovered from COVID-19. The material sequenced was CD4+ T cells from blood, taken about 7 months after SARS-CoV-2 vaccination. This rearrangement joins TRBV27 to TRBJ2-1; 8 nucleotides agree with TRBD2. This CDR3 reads CASRLSGDYNEQFF. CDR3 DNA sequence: TGTGCCAGCAGACTTAGCGGGGATTACAATGAGCAGTTCTTC.